The 25 T cell receptor beta chains in this list originate from one sample, sequenced in a study of blood T cell dynamics during melanoma immunotherapy (dated by TCRdb to between 2020 and 2021). In light of the paper, this sample's time point label describes: week 3, after first cycle of checkpoint inhibitor. Libraries were constructed by the immunoSEQ multiplex PCR assay. Not all clones reach the TCRdb copy of this immuneACCESS table, which keeps in-frame sequences only. Checked studies attribute under half of the gap to unresolved V genes and leave the rest unexplained. The sample has around 12,000 clones on record, approximately 89% of them singletons. Of the sample, less than 0.2% falls within the top ten clones. Material: effector memory CD8+ T cells from blood, obtained from a patient treated with checkpoint blockade. The receptors come from a human donor with melanoma.

The genes are TRBV7-6 and TRBJ1-5; D is possibly TRBD1 (5 bases). V lost 5 bases to trimming and J lost 5 bases, with 10 bases between them. Germline V gives CDR1 SGHVS, CDR2 FNYEAQ. CDR3 length equals 13 residues. DNA for the CDR3: TGTGCCAGCAGCGAGGTGGGGGATCAGCCCCAGCATTTT. It is translated as CASSEVGDQPQHF.

The J gene is TRBJ2-2, the V gene TRBV14; D is possibly TRBD1 or TRBD2 (5 bases each). The V end lost 2 bases, the J end lost 2 bases, and 18 bases lay between the germline ends. CDR1 and CDR2 from the germline V gene are SGHDN and FVKESK. This CDR3 comprises 18 residues. CDR3 sequence reads: CASSQSFWDGINTGELFF. The CDR3 DNA follows: TGTGCCAGCAGCCAATCGTTCTGGGACGGGATAAACACCGGGGAGCTGTTTTTT.

V and J are TRBV28 and TRBJ1-2; weak D call: TRBD1 (6 bases). The germline V and J ends were trimmed by 6 bases and 2 bases, with 10 bases remaining between them. The CDR3 is 13 residues long. Germline CDR1 is MDHEN and CDR2 is SYDVKM. The CDR3 coding sequence is TGTGCCAGCAGCCCGGACAGAAACTATGGCTACACCTTC. This sequence encodes CASSPDRNYGYTF.

This chain joins TRBV10-1 and TRBJ1-5; TRBD1 matches 7 bases. This CDR3 has 17 residues. V was clipped by 3 bases and J by 11 bases; unmatched bases: 19. Germline loops: CDR1 WNHNN, CDR2 SYGVQD (reference sequence). Here the CDR3 DNA reads TGCGCCAGCAGTGACCTCAGAGAAGGACAGGTCCCTGGGGCCCAGCATTTT. It specifies CASSDLREGQVPGAQHF.

The CDR3 sequence: CASSPPDRDSGNTIYF. The CDR3 nucleotides are TGTGCCAGCAGCCCACCGGACAGGGACTCTGGAAACACCATATATTTT. The V gene is TRBV7-9, the J gene TRBJ1-3, with 8 positions matching TRBD1. V dropped 5 bases and J dropped 0; count of bases not matched to a gene: 6. This CDR3 is built from 16 residues. CDR1 and CDR2 from the germline V gene are SEHNR and FQNEAQ (reference sequence).

This chain uses TRBV11-2 with TRBJ2-6; D may be TRBD2 (6 bases). The V end lost 1 base, the J end lost 2 bases, and 9 bases lay between the germline ends. Germline CDR1 is SGHAT and CDR2 is FQNNGV. The CDR3 consists of 16 residues. The CDR3 loop reads CASSLGSGAGANVLTF. CDR3 nucleotide sequence: TGTGCCAGCAGCTTAGGTTCGGGGGCTGGGGCCAACGTCCTGACTTTC. Complete variable domain (other parts from reference TRBV11-2 and TRBJ2-6): EAGVAQSPRYKIIEKRQSVAFWCNPISGHATLYWYQQILGQGPKLLIQFQNNGVVDDSQLPKDRFSAERLKGVDSTLKIQPAKLEDSAVYLCASSLGSGAGANVLTFGAGSRLTVL.

The chain links TRBV4-1 to TRBJ2-2, with D uncertain. With 4 bases removed from V and 2 bases from J, the gap between germline ends came to 2 bases. Germline CDR1 is MGHRA and CDR2 is YSYEKL. The CDR3 has 12 amino acids. CDR3 DNA: TGCGCCAGCAGCCGAAACACCGGGGAGCTGTTTTTT. Protein: CASSRNTGELFF.

The rearrangement joins TRBV5-1 to TRBJ2-7; 7 bases agree with TRBD1. This CDR3 contains 15 residues. J lost 4 bases, V lost 4 bases, and 11 bases had no gene match. Per germline, CDR1 SGHRS and CDR2 YFSETQ. The CDR3 DNA is TGCGCCAGCAGCCTAATGGCCGGGACAGCTTACGAGCAGTACTTC. This translates into CASSLMAGTAYEQYF.

The chain is built from TRBV7-9 and TRBJ1-2, with TRBD1 as a possible D gene (5 bases). The V gene lost 2 bases and the J gene lost 4 bases, with 14 bases spanning the gap. This CDR3 spans 15 amino acids. CDR1 and CDR2 (germline): SEHNR, FQNEAQ (reference sequence). DNA for the CDR3: TGTGCCAGCAGCTTAAGTCCGGGACCCGCCTATGGCTACACCTTC. Its translation is CASSLSPGPAYGYTF.

V gene TRBV4-1 combines with J gene TRBJ2-5; TRBD1 agrees at 8 bases. Germline-derived CDR1 and CDR2 are MGHRA and YSYEKL. After removal of 4 bases from V and 2 bases from J, the junction contained 3 bases not matched to a gene. The CDR3 is 14 amino acids. The CDR3 DNA reads TGCGCCAGCAGCCCGACAGGGGTACAAGAGACCCAGTACTTC. Translated, it gives CASSPTGVQETQYF.

The chain uses TRBV9 and TRBJ2-5, with TRBD2 as a possible D gene (5 bases). V dropped 3 bases and J dropped 4 bases, with 10 bases sitting between them. CDR1 SGDLS and CDR2 YYNGEE come from the germline V gene. This CDR3 contains 13 residues. The CDR3 spells CASSGGARETQYF. In nucleotides, the CDR3 is TGTGCCAGCAGCGGGGGAGCTAGAGAGACCCAGTACTTC.

The chain joins TRBV29-1 to TRBJ2-7; weak D call: TRBD2 (6 bases). Looked up from germline, CDR1 is SQVTM and CDR2 is ANQGSEA. V was clipped by 7 bases and J by 3 bases, with 16 bases between them. This CDR3 has 13 amino acids. The DNA for the CDR3 is TGCAGCGGGACGGGCGGGGACTTCTACGAGCAGTACTTC. Translation gives CSGTGGDFYEQYF.

This chain connects TRBV29-1 to TRBJ2-5; D tentatively reads TRBD1 or TRBD2 (7 bases each). There are 12 residues in the CDR3. The ends were cut back, 7 bases at V and 5 bases at J, with 14 bases in the middle. CDR1 is SQVTM and CDR2 is ANQGSEA in the germline V gene. CDR3 in DNA: TGCAGCGGACTTCAGGGGGGGGAGACCCAGTACTTC. Its protein is CSGLQGGETQYF.

The chain recombines TRBV13 with TRBJ2-4, with D possibly being TRBD1 (5 bases). The CDR3 runs to 15 residues. Trimming shortened V by 5 bases and J by 0 bases, and 11 bases separated the two germline ends. Germline CDR1 PRHDT, CDR2 FYEKMQ (reference sequence). CDR3 nucleotides: TGTGCCAGCAGCCTGGGGCTCACAGCCAAAAACATTCAGTACTTC. This codes for CASSLGLTAKNIQYF.

The chain employs TRBV5-1 and TRBJ1-1; a possible D gene is TRBD1 (5 bases). Deletions cut 4 bases from V and 0 bases from J, with 10 bases between. Germline CDR1 and CDR2: SGHRS and YFSETQ. There are 14 residues in the CDR3. The CDR3 here is CASSGGIMNTEAFF. The CDR3 region has the DNA TGCGCCAGCAGCGGGGGAATTATGAACACTGAAGCTTTCTTT.

The chain has TRBV5-1 and TRBJ2-1; D is tentatively TRBD1 or TRBD2 (6 bases each). The CDR3 spans 15 residues. Per germline, CDR1 SGHRS and CDR2 YFSETQ. Trimming took 1 base from V and 2 from J, leaving 10 bases between them. The CDR3 loop is CASSLLGGPYNEQFF. The CDR3 nucleotides read TGCGCCAGCAGCTTGCTTGGGGGGCCCTACAATGAGCAGTTCTTC.

This chain joins TRBV27 and TRBJ1-1; unclear D gene. This CDR3 is 13 amino acids long. The V end lost 4 bases, the J end lost 1 base, and 7 bases lay between the germline ends. Germline-derived CDR1 and CDR2 are MNHEY and SMNVEV (reference sequence). CDR3 bases: TGTGCCAGCAGTTCTGCAGGGAACACTGAAGCTTTCTTT. Its protein product is CASSSAGNTEAFF.

The J gene is TRBJ2-2, the V gene TRBV9; D is unclear. This CDR3 contains 15 residues. Trimming stripped 0 bases from V and 0 bases from J, with 6 bases between. Germline CDR1 and CDR2: SGDLS and YYNGEE. DNA of the CDR3: TGTGCCAGCAGCGTAGGGGTCACGAACACCGGGGAGCTGTTTTTT. This translates into CASSVGVTNTGELFF.

This sequence joins TRBV28 and TRBJ2-1; 7 nucleotides match TRBD2. Germline V CDR1 and CDR2: MDHEN, SYDVKM. The CDR3 runs 16 residues. The ends lost 3 bases at V and 4 bases at J; junction bases unmatched: 9. The CDR3 sequence: CASSFLLASGYNEQFF. DNA for the CDR3: TGTGCCAGCAGTTTTCTTCTGGCTAGCGGTTACAATGAGCAGTTCTTC.

This sequence joins TRBV2 and TRBJ1-1; D possibly corresponds to TRBD1 (5 bases). CDR1 and CDR2 from the germline V gene are SNHLY and FYNNEI. The V and J ends lost 8 bases and 6 bases respectively, with 10 bases between them. The CDR3 has 11 residues. CDR3 loop: CASRKGAEAFF. CDR3 nucleotide sequence: TGTGCCAGCCGCAAAGGGGCTGAAGCTTTCTTT.

The table lists this clone with a few counts. Other DNA sequences of this sample code for an identical CDR3. This chain connects TRBV20-1 to TRBJ1-1; TRBD1 might be the D (5 bases). CDR1 is DFQATT and CDR2 is SNEGSKA in the germline V gene (reference sequence). This CDR3 spans 11 amino acids. The CDR3 DNA sequence: TGCAGCCCTGACAGGAACACTGAAGCTTTCTTT. The encoded protein is CSPDRNTEAFF.

The rearrangement joins TRBV19 to TRBJ2-7; 8 bases map to TRBD1. Germline CDR1 and CDR2: LNHDA and SQIVND (reference sequence). V trimming: 5 bases; J trimming: 4 bases; junction bases outside the gene matches: 10. There are 15 residues in the CDR3. The CDR3 sequence is CASSYGQGGGYEQYF. The CDR3 DNA reads TGTGCCAGTAGTTACGGACAGGGTGGGGGGTACGAGCAGTACTTC.

The table lists this clone with a count of one. The same CDR3 is also encoded by other DNA sequences in this sample. The J gene is TRBJ2-7, the V gene TRBV27; D possibly corresponds to TRBD2 (6 bases). V was pared by 2 bases and J by 4 bases, with 6 bases between. The germline V gene encodes CDR1 MNHEY and CDR2 SMNVEV (reference sequence). The CDR3 spans 12 residues. The CDR3 DNA reads TGTGCCAGCAGTTTAGGGGGGTACGAGCAGTACTTC. The encoded protein is CASSLGGYEQYF.

The chain couples TRBV5-6 to TRBJ1-2; D ambiguous. This CDR3 contains 14 residues. V lost 1 base, J lost 4 bases, and 11 bases lay in between. Germline CDR1 reads SGHDT; CDR2 reads YYEEEE. CDR3 sequence: CASSLSPPPYGYTF. DNA for the CDR3: TGTGCCAGCAGCTTGTCACCACCTCCCTATGGCTACACCTTC.

This clone was found once. This sequence joins TRBV5-1 and TRBJ2-7; no definite D call. There are 11 residues in the CDR3. Trimming shortened V by 0 bases and J by 6 bases, and 4 bases separated the two germline ends. Germline CDR1 is SGHRS and CDR2 is YFSETQ. CDR3 loop: CASSLGGEQYF. The CDR3 region has the DNA TGCGCCAGCAGCTTGGGGGGCGAGCAGTACTTC.